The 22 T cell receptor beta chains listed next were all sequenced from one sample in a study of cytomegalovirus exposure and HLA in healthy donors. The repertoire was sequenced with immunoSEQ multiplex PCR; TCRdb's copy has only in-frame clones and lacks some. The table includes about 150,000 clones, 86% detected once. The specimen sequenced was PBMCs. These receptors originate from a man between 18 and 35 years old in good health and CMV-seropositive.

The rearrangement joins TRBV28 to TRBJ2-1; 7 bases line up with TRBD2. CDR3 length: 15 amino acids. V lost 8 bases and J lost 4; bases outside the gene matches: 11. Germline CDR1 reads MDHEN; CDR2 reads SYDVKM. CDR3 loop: CASSIWASGYNEQFF. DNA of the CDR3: TGTGCCAGCTCTATCTGGGCTAGCGGATACAATGAGCAGTTCTTC.

DNA of the CDR3: TGTGCCAGCTCACCACCGACAGGATCCTACGAGCAGTACTTC. Encoded protein: CASSPPTGSYEQYF. V gene TRBV18 combines with J gene TRBJ2-7; possibly TRBD1 for D (6 bases). The germline CDR1 and CDR2 sequences are KGHSH and LQKENI. V shed 0 bases and J shed 1 base, with 7 bases lying between them. The CDR3 has 14 residues. Full variable domain (outside the CDR3, taken from reference TRBV18 and TRBJ2-7): NAGVMQNPRHLVRRRGQEARLRCSPMKGHSHVYWYRQLPEEGLKFMVYLQKENIIDESGMPKERFSAEFPKEGPSILRIQQVVRGDSAAYFCASSPPTGSYEQYFGPGTRLTVT.

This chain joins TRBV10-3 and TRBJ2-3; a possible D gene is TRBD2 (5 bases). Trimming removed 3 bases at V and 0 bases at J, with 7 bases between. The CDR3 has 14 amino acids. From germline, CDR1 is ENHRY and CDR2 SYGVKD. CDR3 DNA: TGTGCCATCAGTGAAGCGGTGAGCACAGATACGCAGTATTTT. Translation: CAISEAVSTDTQYF.

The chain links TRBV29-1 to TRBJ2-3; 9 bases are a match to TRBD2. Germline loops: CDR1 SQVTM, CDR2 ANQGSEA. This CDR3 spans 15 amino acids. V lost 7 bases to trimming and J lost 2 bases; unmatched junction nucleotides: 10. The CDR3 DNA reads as TGCAGCGGGCTGCAGCGGGGGGCTACCACAGATACGCAGTATTTT. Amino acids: CSGLQRGATTDTQYF.

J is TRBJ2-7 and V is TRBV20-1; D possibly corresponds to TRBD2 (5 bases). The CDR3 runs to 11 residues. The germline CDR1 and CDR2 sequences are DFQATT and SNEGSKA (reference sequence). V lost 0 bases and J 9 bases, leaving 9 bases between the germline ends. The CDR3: CSARDGRGQYF. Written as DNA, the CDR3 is TGCAGTGCTAGAGATGGCCGGGGGCAGTACTTC.

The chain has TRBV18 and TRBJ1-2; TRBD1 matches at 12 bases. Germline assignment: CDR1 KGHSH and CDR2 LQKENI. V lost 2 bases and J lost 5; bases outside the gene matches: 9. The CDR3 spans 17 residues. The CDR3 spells CASSPSTGTGGRYGYTF. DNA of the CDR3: TGTGCCAGCTCACCATCAACCGGGACAGGGGGCCGATATGGCTACACCTTC.

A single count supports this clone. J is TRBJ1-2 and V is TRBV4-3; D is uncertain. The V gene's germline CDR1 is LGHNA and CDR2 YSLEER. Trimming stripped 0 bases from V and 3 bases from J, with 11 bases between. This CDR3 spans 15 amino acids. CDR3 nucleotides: TGCGCCAGCAGCCAAGATGTGGGGAGGGACTATGGCTACACCTTC. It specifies CASSQDVGRDYGYTF.

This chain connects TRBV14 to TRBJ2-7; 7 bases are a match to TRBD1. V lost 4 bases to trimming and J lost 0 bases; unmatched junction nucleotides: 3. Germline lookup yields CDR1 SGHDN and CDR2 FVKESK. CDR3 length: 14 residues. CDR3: CASSRTGFSYEQYF. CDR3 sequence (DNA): TGTGCCAGCAGCCGGACAGGCTTCTCCTACGAGCAGTACTTC.

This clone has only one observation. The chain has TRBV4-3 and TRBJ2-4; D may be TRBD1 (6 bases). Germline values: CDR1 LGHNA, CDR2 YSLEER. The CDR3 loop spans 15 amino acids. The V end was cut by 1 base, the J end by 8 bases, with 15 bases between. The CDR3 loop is CASSQGGRSPDIQYF. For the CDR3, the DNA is TGCGCCAGCAGCCAAGGGGGGCGGTCCCCTGACATTCAGTACTTC.

The CDR3 loop reads CASSLAGTSGYNEQFF. In DNA, the CDR3 is TGCGCCAGCAGCTTGGCCGGGACTAGCGGTTACAATGAGCAGTTCTTC. V and J are TRBV5-1 and TRBJ2-1; TRBD2 matches 11 bases. Germline trimming cut 0 bases from V and 4 bases from J; bases unmatched to any gene: 3. This CDR3 has 16 residues. Germline V CDR1 and CDR2: SGHRS, YFSETQ.

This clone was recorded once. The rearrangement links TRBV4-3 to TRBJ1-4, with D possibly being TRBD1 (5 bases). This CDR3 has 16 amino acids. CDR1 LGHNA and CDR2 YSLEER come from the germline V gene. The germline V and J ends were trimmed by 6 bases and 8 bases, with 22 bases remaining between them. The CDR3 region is CASSKVTGLQEEKLFF. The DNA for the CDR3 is TGCGCCAGCAGTAAGGTCACAGGCCTACAGGAGGAAAAACTGTTTTTT.

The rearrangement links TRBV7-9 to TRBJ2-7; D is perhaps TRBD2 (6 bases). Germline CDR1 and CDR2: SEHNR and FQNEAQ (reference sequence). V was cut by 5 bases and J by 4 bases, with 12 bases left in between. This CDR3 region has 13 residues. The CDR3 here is CASSTWDSYEQYF. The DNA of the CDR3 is TGTGCCAGCAGCACATGGGACTCTTACGAGCAGTACTTC.

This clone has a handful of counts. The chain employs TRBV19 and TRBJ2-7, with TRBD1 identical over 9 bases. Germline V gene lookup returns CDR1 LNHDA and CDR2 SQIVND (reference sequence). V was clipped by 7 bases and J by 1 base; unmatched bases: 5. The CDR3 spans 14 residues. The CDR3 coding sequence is TGTGCCAGTATGGACAGGGGATTATCCTACGAGCAGTACTTC. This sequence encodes CASMDRGLSYEQYF.

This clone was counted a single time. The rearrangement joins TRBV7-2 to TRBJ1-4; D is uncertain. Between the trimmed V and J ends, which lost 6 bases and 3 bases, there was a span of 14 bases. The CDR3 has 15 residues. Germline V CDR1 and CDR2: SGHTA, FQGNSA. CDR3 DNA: TGTGCCAGCAGGTCGGAGGCCCGAGCTAATGAAAAACTGTTTTTT. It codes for CASRSEARANEKLFF.

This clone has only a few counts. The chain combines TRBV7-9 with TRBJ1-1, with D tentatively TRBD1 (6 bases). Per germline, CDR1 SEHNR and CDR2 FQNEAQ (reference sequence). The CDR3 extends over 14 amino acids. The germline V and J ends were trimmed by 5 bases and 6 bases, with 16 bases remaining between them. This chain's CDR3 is CASSHTGFTSEAFF. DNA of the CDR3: TGTGCCAGCAGCCACACAGGGTTTACGTCTGAAGCTTTCTTT.

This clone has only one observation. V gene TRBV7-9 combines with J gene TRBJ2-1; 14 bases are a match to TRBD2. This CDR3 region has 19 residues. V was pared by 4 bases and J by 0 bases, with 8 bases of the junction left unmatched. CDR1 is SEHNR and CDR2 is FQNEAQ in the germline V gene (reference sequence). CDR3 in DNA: TGTGCCAGCAGCTCCCGACTAGCGGGGGGGTTAAGCTCCTACAATGAGCAGTTCTTC. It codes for CASSSRLAGGLSSYNEQFF.

As DNA, the CDR3 is TGTGCCAGCAGCCCCACAGGGGAGACCTACAATGAGCAGTTCTTC. Its translation is CASSPTGETYNEQFF. The chain joins TRBV9 to TRBJ2-1; 7 bases match TRBD1. V lost 4 bases, J lost 2 bases, and 6 bases stayed unmatched. The CDR3 contains 15 residues. Germline CDR1 is SGDLS and CDR2 is YYNGEE.

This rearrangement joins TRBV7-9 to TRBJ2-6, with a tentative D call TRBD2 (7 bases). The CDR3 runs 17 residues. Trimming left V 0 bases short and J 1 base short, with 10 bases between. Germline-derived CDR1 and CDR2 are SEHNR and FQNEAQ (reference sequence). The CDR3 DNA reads TGTGCCAGCAGCTTAGCGGGAGGGGGTTCTGGGGCCAACGTCCTGACTTTC. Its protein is CASSLAGGGSGANVLTF.

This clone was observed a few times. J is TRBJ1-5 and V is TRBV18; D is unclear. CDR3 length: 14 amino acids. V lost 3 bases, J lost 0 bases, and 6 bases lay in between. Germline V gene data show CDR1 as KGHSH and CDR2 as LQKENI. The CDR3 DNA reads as TGTGCCAGCTCACCGGCTGATAGCAATCAGCCCCAGCATTTT. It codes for CASSPADSNQPQHF.

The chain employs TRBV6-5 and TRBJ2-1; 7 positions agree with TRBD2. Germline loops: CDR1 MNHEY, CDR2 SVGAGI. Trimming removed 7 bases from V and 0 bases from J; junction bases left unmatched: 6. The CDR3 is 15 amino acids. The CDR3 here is CASTRRGSSYNEQFF. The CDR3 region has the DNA TGTGCCAGCACCCGGCGGGGGAGCTCCTACAATGAGCAGTTCTTC.

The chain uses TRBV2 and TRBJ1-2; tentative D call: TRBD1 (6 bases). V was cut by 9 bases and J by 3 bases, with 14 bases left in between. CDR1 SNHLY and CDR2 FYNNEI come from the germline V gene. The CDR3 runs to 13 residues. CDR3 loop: CARGGGEDYGYTF. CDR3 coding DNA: TGTGCCAGGGGAGGGGGGGAGGACTATGGCTACACCTTC. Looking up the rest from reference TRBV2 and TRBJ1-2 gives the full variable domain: EPEVTQTPSHQVTQMGQEVILRCVPISNHLYFYWYRQILGQKVEFLVSFYNNEISEKSEIFDDQFSVERPDGSNFTLKIRSTKLEDSAMYFCARGGGEDYGYTFGSGTRLTVV.

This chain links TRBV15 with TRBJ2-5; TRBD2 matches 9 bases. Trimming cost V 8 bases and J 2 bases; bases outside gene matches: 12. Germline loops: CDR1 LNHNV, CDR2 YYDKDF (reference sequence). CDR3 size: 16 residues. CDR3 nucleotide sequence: TGTGCCACCGGAAACCCCGGGACTAGCATACAAGAGACCCAGTACTTC. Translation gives CATGNPGTSIQETQYF.